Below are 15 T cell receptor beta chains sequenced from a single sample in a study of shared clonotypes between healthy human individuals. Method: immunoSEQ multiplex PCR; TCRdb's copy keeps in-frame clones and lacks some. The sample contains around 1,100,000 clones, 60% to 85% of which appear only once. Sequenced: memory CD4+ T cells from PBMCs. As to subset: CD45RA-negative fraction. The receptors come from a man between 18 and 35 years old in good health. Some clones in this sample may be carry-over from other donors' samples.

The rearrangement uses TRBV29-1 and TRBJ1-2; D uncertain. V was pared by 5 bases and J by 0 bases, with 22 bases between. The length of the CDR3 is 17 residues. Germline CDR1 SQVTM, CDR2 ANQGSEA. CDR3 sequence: CSVIQPRTVAPNYGYTF. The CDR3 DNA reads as TGCAGCGTTATCCAACCCCGGACGGTAGCCCCTAACTATGGCTACACCTTC.

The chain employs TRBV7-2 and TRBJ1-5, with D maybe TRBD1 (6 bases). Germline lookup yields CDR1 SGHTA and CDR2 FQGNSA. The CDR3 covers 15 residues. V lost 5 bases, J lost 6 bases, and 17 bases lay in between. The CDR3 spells CASSRTSGVRQPQHF. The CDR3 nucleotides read TGTGCCAGCAGCAGGACTTCAGGGGTGCGTCAGCCCCAGCATTTT. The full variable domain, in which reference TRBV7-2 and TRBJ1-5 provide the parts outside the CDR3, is GAGVSQSPSNKVTEKGKDVELRCDPISGHTALYWYRQSLGQGLEFLIYFQGNSAPDKSGLPSDRFSAERTGGSVSTLTIQRTQQEDSAVYLCASSRTSGVRQPQHFGDGTRLSIL.

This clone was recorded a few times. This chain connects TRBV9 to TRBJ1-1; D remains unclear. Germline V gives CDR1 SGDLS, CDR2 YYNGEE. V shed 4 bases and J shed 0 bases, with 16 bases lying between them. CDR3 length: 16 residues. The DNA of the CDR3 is TGTGCCAGCAGCCCCCGCGGAGGGAGTATGAACACTGAAGCTTTCTTT. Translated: CASSPRGGSMNTEAFF.

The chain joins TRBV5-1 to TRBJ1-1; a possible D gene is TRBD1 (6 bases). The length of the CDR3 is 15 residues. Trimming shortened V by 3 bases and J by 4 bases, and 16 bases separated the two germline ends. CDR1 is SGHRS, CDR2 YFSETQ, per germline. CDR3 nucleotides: TGCGCCAGCAGCTCGATTGGGGGGCTGGGCACTGAAGCTTTCTTT. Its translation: CASSSIGGLGTEAFF.

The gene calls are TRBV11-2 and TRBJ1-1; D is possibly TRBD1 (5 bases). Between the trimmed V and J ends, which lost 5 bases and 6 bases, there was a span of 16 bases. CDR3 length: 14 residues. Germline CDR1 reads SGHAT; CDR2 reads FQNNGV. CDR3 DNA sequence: TGTGCCAGCAGCCTAGGGGCCCGTCGGCCTGAAGCTTTCTTT. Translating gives CASSLGARRPEAFF. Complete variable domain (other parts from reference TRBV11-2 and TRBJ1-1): EAGVAQSPRYKIIEKRQSVAFWCNPISGHATLYWYQQILGQGPKLLIQFQNNGVVDDSQLPKDRFSAERLKGVDSTLKIQPAKLEDSAVYLCASSLGARRPEAFFGQGTRLTVV.

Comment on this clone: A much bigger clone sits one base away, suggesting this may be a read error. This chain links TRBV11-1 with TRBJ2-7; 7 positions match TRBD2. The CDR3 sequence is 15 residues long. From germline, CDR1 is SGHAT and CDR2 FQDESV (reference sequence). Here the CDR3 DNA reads TGTGCCAGCAGCTTAGCAGTGACTAGCAGCTACGAGCAGTGCTTC. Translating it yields CASSLAVTSSYEQCF.

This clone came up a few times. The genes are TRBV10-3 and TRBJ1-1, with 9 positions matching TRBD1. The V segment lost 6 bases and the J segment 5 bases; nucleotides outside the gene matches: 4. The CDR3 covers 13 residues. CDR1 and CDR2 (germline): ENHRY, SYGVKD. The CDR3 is CAIRSDRGTEAFF. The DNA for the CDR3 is TGTGCCATCAGATCGGACAGGGGAACTGAAGCTTTCTTT.

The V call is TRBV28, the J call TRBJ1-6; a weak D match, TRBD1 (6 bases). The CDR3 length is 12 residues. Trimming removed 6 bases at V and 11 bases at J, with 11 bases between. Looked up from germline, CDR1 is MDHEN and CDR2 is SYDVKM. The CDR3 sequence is CASRIPGAPLHF. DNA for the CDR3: TGTGCCAGCAGGATTCCAGGGGCACCCCTCCACTTT. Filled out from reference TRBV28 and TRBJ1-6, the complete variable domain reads DVKVTQSSRYLVKRTGEKVFLECVQDMDHENMFWYRQDPGLGLRLIYFSYDVKMKEKGDIPEGYSVSREKKERFSLILESASTNQTSMYLCASRIPGAPLHFGNGTRLTVT.

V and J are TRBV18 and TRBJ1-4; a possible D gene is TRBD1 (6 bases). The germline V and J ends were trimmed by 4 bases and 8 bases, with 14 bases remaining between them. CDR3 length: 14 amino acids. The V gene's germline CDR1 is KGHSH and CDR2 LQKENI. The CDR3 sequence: CASSHVGQNEKLFF. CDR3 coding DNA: TGTGCCAGCTCACACGTCGGACAGAACGAAAAACTGTTTTTT.

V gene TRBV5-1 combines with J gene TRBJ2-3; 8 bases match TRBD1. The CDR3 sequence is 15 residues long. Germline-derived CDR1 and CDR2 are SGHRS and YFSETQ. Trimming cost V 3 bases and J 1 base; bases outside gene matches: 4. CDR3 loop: CASSWAGGGTDTQYF. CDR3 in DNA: TGCGCCAGCAGCTGGGCAGGGGGCGGCACAGATACGCAGTATTTT.

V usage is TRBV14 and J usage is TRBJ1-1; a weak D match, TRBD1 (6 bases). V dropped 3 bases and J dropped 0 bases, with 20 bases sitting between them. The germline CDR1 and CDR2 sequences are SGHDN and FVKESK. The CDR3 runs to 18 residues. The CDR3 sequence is CASSQGGGASIMNTEAFF. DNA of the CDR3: TGTGCCAGCAGCCAGGGCGGGGGGGCTAGTATTATGAACACTGAAGCTTTCTTT. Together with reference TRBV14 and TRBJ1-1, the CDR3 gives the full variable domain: EAGVTQFPSHSVIEKGQTVTLRCDPISGHDNLYWYRRVMGKEIKFLLHFVKESKQDESGMPNNRFLAERTGGTYSTLKVQPAELEDSGVYFCASSQGGGASIMNTEAFFGQGTRLTVV.

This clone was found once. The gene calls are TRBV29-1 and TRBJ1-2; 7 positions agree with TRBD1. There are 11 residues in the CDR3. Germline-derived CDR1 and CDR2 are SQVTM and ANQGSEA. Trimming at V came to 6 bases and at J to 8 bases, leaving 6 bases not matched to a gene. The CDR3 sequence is CSVETGDGYTF. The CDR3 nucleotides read TGCAGCGTGGAAACAGGGGACGGCTACACCTTC.

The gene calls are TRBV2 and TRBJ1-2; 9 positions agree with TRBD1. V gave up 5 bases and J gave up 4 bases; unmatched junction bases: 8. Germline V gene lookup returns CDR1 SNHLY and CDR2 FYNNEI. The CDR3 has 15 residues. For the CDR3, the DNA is TGTGCCAGCAGTCTAACAGGGGGCGGCAGCTATGGCTACACCTTC. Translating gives CASSLTGGGSYGYTF.

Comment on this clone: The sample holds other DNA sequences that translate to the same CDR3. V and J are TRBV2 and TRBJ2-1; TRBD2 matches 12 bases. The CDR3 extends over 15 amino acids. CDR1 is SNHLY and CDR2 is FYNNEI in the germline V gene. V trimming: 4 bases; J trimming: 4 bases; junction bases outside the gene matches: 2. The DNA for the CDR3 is TGTGCCAGCAGTGCCGGACTAGCGGGGTACAATGAGCAGTTCTTC. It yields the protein CASSAGLAGYNEQFF.

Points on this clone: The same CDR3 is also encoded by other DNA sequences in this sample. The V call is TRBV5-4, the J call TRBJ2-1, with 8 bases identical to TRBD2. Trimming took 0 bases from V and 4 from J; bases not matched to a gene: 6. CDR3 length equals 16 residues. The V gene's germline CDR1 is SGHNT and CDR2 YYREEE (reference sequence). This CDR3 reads CASSLGLAGGYNEQFF. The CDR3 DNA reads TGTGCCAGCAGCTTGGGGCTAGCGGGCGGATACAATGAGCAGTTCTTC. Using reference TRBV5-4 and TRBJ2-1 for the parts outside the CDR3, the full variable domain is ETGVTQSPTHLIKTRGQQVTLRCSSQSGHNTVSWYQQALGQGPQFIFQYYREEENGRGNFPPRFSGLQFPNYSSELNVNALELDDSALYLCASSLGLAGGYNEQFFGPGTRLTVL.